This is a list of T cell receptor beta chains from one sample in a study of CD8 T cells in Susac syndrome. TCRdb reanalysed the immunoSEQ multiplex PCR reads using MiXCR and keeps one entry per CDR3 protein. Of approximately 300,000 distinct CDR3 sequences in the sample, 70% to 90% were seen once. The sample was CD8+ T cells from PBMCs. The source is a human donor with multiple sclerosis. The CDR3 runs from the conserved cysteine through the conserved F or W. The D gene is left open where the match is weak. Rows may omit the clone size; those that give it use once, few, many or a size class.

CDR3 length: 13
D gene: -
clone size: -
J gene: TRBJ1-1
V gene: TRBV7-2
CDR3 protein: CASSGQGRTEAFF
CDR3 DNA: TGTGCCAGCAGCGGGCAGGGGCGCACTGAAGCTTTCTTT

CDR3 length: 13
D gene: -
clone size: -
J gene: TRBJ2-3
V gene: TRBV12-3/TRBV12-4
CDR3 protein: CASRILGTDTQYF
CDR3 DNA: TGTGCCAGCCGAATACTTGGCACAGATACGCAGTATTTT

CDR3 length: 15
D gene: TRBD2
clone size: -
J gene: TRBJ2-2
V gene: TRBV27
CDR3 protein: CASSWILAGAGELFF
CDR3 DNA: TGTGCCAGCAGCTGGATACTAGCGGGAGCCGGGGAGCTGTTTTTT

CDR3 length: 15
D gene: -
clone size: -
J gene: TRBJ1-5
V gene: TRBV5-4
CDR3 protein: CASSLYGTGNQPQHF
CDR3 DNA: TGTGCCAGCAGCTTGTATGGAACAGGGAATCAGCCCCAGCATTTT

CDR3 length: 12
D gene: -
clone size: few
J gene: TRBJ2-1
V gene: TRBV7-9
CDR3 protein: CASSPTNNEQFF
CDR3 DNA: TGTGCCAGCAGCCCTACTAACAATGAGCAGTTCTTC

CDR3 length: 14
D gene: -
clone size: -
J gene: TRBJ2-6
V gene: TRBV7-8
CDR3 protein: CASSFGFGANVLTF
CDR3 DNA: TGTGCCAGCAGCTTTGGCTTTGGGGCCAACGTCCTGACTTTC

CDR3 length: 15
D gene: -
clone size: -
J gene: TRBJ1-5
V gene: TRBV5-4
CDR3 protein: CASSLDGRVNQPQHF
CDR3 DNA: TGTGCCAGCAGCTTGGACGGGAGGGTGAATCAGCCCCAGCATTTT

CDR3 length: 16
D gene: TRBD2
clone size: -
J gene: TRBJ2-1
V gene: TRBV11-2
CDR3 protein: CASSFPSGGAYNEQFF
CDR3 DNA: TGTGCCAGCAGCTTCCCTAGCGGGGGGGCTTACAATGAGCAGTTCTTC

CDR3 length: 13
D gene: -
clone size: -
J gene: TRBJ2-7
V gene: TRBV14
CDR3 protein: CASSQDKTPEQYF
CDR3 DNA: TGTGCCAGCAGCCAAGATAAGACCCCTGAGCAGTACTTC

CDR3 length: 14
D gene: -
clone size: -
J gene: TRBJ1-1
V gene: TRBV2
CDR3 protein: CASNTVIMNTEAFF
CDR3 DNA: TGTGCCAGCAATACAGTGATCATGAACACTGAAGCTTTCTTT

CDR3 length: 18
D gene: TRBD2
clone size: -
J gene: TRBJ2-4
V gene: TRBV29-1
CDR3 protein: CSVEGLAGGILAKNIQYF
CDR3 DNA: TGCAGCGTTGAAGGACTAGCGGGAGGAATCCTAGCCAAAAACATTCAGTACTTC

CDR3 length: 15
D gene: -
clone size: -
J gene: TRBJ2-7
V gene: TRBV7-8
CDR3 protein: CASSLGTPLDYEQYF
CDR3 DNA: TGTGCCAGCAGCTTAGGGACCCCGCTCGACTACGAGCAGTACTTC

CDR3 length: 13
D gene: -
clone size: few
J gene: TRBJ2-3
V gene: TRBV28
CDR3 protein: CASSLYRADTQYF
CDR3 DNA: TGTGCCAGCAGTTTATATCGTGCAGATACGCAGTATTTT

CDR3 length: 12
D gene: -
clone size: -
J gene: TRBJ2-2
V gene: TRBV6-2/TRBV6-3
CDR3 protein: CAGGQFTGELFF
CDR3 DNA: TGTGCCGGAGGACAGTTCACCGGGGAGCTGTTTTTT

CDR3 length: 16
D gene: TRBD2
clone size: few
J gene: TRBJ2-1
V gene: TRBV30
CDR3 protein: CAWSSLREWGYNEQFF
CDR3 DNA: TGTGCCTGGTCAAGTCTGCGGGAGTGGGGGTACAATGAGCAGTTCTTC

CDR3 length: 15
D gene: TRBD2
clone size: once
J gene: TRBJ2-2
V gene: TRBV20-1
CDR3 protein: CSARTSGENTGELFF
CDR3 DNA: TGCAGTGCCCGGACTAGCGGGGAGAACACCGGGGAGCTGTTTTTT

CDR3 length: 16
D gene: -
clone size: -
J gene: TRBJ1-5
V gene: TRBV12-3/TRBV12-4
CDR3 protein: CASSFGEGDPNQPQHF
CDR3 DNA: TGTGCCAGCAGTTTTGGGGAAGGGGACCCCAATCAGCCCCAGCATTTT

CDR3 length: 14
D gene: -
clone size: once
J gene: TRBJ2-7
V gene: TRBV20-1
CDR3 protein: CSARDPVSSYEQYF
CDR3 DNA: TGCAGTGCTAGAGATCCTGTTTCCTCCTACGAGCAGTACTTC

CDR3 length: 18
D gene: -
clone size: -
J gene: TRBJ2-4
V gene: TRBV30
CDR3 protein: CAWSPRDRLRLAKNIQYF
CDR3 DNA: TGTGCCTGGAGTCCCCGGGACCGACTCCGACTAGCCAAAAACATTCAGTACTTC

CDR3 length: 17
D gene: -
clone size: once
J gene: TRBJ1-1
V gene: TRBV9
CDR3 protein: CASSALLSGDRQDEAFF
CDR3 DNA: TGTGCCAGCAGCGCTCTCCTCTCTGGGGACCGACAGGATGAAGCTTTCTTT

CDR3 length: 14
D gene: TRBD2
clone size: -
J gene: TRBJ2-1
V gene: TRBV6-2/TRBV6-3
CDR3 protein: CATVAGGTYNEQFF
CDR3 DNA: TGTGCCACCGTAGCGGGAGGGACCTACAATGAGCAGTTCTTC

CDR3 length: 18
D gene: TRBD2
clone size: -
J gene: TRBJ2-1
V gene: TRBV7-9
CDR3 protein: CASSLGLAGGHTYNEQFF
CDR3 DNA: TGTGCCAGCAGCCTTGGACTAGCGGGGGGTCACACCTACAATGAGCAGTTCTTC

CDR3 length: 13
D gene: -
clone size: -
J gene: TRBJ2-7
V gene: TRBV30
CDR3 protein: CAWDPDDSYEQYF
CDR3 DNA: TGTGCCTGGGACCCGGACGACTCCTACGAGCAGTACTTC

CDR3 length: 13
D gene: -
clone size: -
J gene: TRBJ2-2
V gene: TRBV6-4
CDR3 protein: CASSDGEAGELFF
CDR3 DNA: TGTGCCAGCAGTGACGGGGAGGCCGGGGAGCTGTTTTTT

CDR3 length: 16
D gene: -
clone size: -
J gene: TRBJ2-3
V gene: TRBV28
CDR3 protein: CASSYFPLASTDTQYF
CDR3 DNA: TGTGCCAGCAGCTACTTTCCCCTCGCAAGCACAGATACGCAGTATTTT

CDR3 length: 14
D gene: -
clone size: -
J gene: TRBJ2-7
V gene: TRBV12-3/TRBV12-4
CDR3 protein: CASSPTGGTYEQYF
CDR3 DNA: TGTGCCAGCAGTCCCACCGGGGGAACCTACGAGCAGTACTTC

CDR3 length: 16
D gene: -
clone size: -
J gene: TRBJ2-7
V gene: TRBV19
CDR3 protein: CASSIDRHLPSYEQYF
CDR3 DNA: TGTGCCAGTAGTATAGACCGACATCTTCCATCCTACGAGCAGTACTTC

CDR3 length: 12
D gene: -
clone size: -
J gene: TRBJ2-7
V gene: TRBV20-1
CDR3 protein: CSARELETEQYF
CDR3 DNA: TGCAGTGCTAGAGAACTAGAAACGGAGCAGTACTTC

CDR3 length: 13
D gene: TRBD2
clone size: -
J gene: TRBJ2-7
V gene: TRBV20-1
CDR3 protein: CSAPVAGGYEQYF
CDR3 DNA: TGCAGTGCTCCCGTAGCGGGAGGGTACGAGCAGTACTTC

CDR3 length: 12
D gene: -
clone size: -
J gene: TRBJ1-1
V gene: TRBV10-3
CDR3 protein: CAYHGPRGEAFF
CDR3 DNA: TGTGCCTATCATGGCCCCAGGGGTGAAGCTTTCTTT

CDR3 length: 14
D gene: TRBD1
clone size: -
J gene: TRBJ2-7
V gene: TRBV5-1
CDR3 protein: CASSHGTGSYEQYF
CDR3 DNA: TGCGCCAGCAGCCACGGGACAGGGTCCTACGAGCAGTACTTC

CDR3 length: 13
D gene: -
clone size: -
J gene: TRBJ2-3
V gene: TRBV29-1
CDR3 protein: CSVDGGHLDTQYF
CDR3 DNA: TGCAGCGTTGACGGGGGGCACTTAGATACGCAGTATTTT

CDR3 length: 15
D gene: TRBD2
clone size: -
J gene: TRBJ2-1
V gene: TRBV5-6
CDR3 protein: CASSLASGGASEQFF
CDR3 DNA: TGTGCCAGCAGCTTGGCTAGCGGGGGGGCCAGTGAGCAGTTCTTC

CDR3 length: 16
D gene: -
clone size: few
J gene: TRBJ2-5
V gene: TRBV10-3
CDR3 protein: CAISESGPGRSETQYF
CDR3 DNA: TGTGCCATCAGTGAGTCGGGGCCAGGGCGGTCAGAGACCCAGTACTTC

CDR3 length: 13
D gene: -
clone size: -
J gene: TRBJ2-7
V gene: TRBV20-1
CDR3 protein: CSARSPEDYEQYF
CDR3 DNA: TGCAGTGCTAGAAGTCCGGAAGATTACGAGCAGTACTTC

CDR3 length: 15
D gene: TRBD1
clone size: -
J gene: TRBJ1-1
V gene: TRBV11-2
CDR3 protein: CASTPGGQLNTEAFF
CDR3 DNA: TGTGCCAGCACACCTGGGGGACAGTTGAACACTGAAGCTTTCTTT

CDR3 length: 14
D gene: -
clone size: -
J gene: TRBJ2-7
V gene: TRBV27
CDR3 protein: CASSLGQTHYEQYF
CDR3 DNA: TGTGCCAGCAGTTTAGGGCAGACTCACTACGAGCAGTACTTC

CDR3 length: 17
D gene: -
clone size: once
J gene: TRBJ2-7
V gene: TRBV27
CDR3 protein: CASSDNQGGMDTYEQYF
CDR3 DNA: TGTGCCAGCAGCGATAACCAAGGGGGAATGGATACCTACGAGCAGTACTTC

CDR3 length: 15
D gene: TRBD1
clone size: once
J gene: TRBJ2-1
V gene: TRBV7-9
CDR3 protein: CASSLGIPDRVKQFF
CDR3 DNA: TGTGCCAGCAGCTTAGGCATCCCCGACAGGGTTAAGCAGTTCTTC

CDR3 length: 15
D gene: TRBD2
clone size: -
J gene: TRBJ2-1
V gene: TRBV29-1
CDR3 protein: CSVEDPGRTRVEQFF
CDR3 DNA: TGCAGCGTTGAAGACCCCGGGAGGACGAGGGTTGAGCAGTTCTTC

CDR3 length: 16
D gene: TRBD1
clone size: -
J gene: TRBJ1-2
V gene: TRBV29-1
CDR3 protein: CSVEDAVQGFGYGYTF
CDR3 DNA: TGCAGCGTTGAAGATGCTGTACAGGGGTTCGGCTATGGCTACACCTTC

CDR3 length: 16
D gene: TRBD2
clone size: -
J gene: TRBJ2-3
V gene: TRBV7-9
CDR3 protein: CASSLPVGEGRDTQYF
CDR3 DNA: TGTGCCAGCAGCTTACCCGTGGGGGAGGGACGCGATACGCAGTATTTT

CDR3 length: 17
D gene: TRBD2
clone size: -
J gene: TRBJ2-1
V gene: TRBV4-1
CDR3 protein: CASSQGTTSGVYNEQFF
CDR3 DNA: TGCGCCAGCAGCCAAGGTACGACTAGCGGGGTATACAATGAGCAGTTCTTC

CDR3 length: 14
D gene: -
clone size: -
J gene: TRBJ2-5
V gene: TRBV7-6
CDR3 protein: CASSFPGPRETQYF
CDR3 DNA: TGTGCCAGCAGCTTTCCGGGTCCGCGGGAGACCCAGTACTTC

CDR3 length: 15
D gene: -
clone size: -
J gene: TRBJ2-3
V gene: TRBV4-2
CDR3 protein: CASSQVSSGTDTQYF
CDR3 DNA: TGTGCCAGCAGCCAGGTCTCTAGCGGCACAGATACGCAGTATTTT

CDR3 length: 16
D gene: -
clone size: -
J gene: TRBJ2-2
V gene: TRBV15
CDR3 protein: CATSKDPSVGTGELFF
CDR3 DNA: TGTGCCACCAGCAAAGACCCGAGCGTCGGCACCGGGGAGCTGTTTTTT

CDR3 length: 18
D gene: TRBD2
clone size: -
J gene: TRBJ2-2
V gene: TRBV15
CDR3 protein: CATSRDRFLAVITGELFF
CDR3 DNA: TGTGCCACCAGCAGAGATCGGTTCCTAGCGGTGATTACCGGGGAGCTGTTTTTT

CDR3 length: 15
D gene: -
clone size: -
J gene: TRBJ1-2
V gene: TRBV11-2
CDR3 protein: CASSSLFSPNYGYTF
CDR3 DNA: TGTGCCAGCAGCTCCCTATTCAGCCCGAACTATGGCTACACCTTC

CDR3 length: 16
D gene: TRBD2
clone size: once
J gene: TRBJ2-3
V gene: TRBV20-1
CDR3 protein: CSARDQLAADTDTQYF
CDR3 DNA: TGCAGTGCTAGAGACCAACTAGCGGCCGACACAGATACGCAGTATTTT

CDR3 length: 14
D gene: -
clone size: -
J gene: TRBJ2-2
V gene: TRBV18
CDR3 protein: CASFAGENTGELFF
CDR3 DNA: TGTGCCAGCTTCGCAGGAGAGAACACCGGGGAGCTGTTTTTT

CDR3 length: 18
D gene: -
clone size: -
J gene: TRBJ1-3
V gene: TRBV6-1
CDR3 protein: CASSEPRDAESSGNTIYF
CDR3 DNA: TGTGCCAGCAGTGAACCGCGGGACGCGGAAAGCTCTGGAAACACCATATATTTT

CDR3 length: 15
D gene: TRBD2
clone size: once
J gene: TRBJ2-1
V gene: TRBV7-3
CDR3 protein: CASSQSGTGYNEQFF
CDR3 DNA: TGTGCCAGCAGCCAAAGCGGGACGGGCTACAATGAGCAGTTCTTC

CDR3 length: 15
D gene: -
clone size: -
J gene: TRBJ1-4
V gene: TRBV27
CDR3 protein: CASSDGTAGNEKLFF
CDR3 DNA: TGTGCCAGCAGCGATGGGACCGCTGGTAATGAAAAACTGTTTTTT